A selection of T cell receptor beta chains follows, all from one sample in a study of T cell responses to AZD1222 COVID-19 vaccine. TCRdb's table, derived via immunoSEQ multiplex PCR, lists solely in-frame clones and lacks some. The sample comprises about 120,000 clones, just under 95% of which are singletons, and over 2% rests with the top ten. Sequenced material: peripheral blood, taken 28 days after the second AZD1222 dose. The receptors come from an adult who received the AZD1222 COVID-19 vaccine. CDR3s include the opening cysteine and the closing phenylalanine or tryptophan. The order of the fields is J gene, D gene, V gene, CDR3 protein. D genes are given only for firm matches.

j_call: TRBJ1-1
d_call: NA
v_call: TRBV18
cdr3_aa: CASSLGQDLNTEAFF

j_call: TRBJ1-6
d_call: TRBD1
v_call: TRBV4-1
cdr3_aa: CASSQNPPRQGYYNSPLHF

j_call: TRBJ1-2
d_call: TRBD1
v_call: TRBV7-9
cdr3_aa: CASSLVGRQGDVSGYTF

j_call: TRBJ1-1
d_call: TRBD1
v_call: TRBV5-1
cdr3_aa: CASSSGGLGTEAFF

j_call: TRBJ2-1
d_call: NA
v_call: TRBV5-1
cdr3_aa: CASSLAMGTYNEQFF

j_call: TRBJ2-7
d_call: NA
v_call: TRBV11-2
cdr3_aa: CASSLVSVYEQYF

j_call: TRBJ2-7
d_call: TRBD1
v_call: TRBV5-6
cdr3_aa: CASSSAGTGGYEQYF

j_call: TRBJ1-4
d_call: NA
v_call: TRBV7-8
cdr3_aa: CASTTDSSNEKLFF

j_call: TRBJ1-1
d_call: NA
v_call: TRBV5-1
cdr3_aa: CASSREGTEAFF

j_call: TRBJ2-3
d_call: TRBD1
v_call: TRBV13
cdr3_aa: CASSYPTGDADTQYF

j_call: TRBJ1-2
d_call: NA
v_call: TRBV7-8
cdr3_aa: CASSLGIGRNYGYTF

j_call: TRBJ1-5
d_call: NA
v_call: TRBV7-9
cdr3_aa: CASSFAGAGGNQPQHF

j_call: TRBJ2-3
d_call: TRBD2
v_call: TRBV5-1
cdr3_aa: CASSPGLAGGPTDTQYF

j_call: TRBJ1-2
d_call: NA
v_call: TRBV27
cdr3_aa: CASSLSRRGLVGYTF

j_call: TRBJ1-5
d_call: TRBD1
v_call: TRBV2
cdr3_aa: CASSRGTASNQPQHF

j_call: TRBJ2-5
d_call: NA
v_call: TRBV2
cdr3_aa: CASSTLGVQETQYF